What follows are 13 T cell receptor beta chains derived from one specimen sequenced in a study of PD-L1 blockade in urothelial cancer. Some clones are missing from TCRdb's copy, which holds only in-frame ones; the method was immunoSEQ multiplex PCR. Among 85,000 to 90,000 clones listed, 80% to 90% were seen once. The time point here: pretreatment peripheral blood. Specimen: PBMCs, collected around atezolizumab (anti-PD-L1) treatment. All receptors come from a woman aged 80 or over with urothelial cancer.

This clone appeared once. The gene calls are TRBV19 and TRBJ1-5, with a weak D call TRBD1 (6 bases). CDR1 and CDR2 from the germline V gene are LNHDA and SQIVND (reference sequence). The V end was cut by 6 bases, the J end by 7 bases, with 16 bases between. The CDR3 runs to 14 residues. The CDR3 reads CASRDSLRRQPQHF. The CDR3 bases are TGTGCCAGTAGGGACAGCCTGAGACGGCAGCCCCAGCATTTT.

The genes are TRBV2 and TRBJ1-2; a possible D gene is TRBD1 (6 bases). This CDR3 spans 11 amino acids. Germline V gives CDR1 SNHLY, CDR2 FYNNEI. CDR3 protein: CAAGEIYGYTF. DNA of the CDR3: TGTGCAGCAGGGGAAATCTATGGCTACACCTTC.

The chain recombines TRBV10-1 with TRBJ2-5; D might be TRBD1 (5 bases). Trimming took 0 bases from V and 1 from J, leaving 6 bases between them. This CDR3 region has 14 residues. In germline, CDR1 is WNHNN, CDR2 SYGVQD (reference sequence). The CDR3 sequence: CASSESQAQETQYF. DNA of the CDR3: TGCGCCAGCAGTGAGTCACAGGCCCAAGAGACCCAGTACTTC.

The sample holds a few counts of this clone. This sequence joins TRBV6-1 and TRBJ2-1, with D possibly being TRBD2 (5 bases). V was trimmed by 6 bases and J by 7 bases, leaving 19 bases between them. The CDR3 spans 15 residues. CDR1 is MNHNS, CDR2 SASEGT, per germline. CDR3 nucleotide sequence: TGTGCCAGCAGCATGGACGGGAACCCCGGGAATGAGCAGTTCTTC. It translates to CASSMDGNPGNEQFF.

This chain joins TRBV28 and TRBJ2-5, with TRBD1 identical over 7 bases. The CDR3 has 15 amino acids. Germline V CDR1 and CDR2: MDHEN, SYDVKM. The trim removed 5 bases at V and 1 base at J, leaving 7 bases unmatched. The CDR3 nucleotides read TGTGCCAGCAGTAACCCAGGACAGGTCCAAGAGACCCAGTACTTC. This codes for CASSNPGQVQETQYF. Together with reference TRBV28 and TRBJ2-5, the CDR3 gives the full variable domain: DVKVTQSSRYLVKRTGEKVFLECVQDMDHENMFWYRQDPGLGLRLIYFSYDVKMKEKGDIPEGYSVSREKKERFSLILESASTNQTSMYLCASSNPGQVQETQYFGPGTRLLVL.

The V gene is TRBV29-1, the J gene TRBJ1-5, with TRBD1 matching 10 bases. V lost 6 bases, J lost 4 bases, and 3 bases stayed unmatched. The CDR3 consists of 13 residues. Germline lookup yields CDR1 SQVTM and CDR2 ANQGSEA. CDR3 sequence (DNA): TGCAGCGTAGCGGACAGGGGGAATCAGCCCCAGCATTTT. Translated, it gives CSVADRGNQPQHF. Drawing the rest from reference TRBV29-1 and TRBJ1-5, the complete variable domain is SAVISQKPSRDICQRGTSLTIQCQVDSQVTMMFWYRQQPGQSLTLIATANQGSEATYESGFVIDKFPISRPNLTFSTLTVSNMSPEDSSIYLCSVADRGNQPQHFGDGTRLSIL.

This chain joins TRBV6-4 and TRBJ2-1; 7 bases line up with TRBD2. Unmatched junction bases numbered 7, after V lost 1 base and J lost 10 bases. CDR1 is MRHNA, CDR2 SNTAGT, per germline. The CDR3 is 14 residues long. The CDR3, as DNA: TGTGCCAGCAGTGACTTGGGGGGGGAGGTCGAGCAGTTCTTC. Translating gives CASSDLGGEVEQFF.

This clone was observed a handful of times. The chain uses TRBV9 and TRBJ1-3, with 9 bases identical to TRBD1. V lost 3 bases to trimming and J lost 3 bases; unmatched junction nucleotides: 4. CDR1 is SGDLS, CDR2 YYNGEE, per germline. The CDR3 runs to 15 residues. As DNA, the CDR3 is TGTGCCAGCAGCGGGGGACAGGGTATTGGAAACACCATATATTTT. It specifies CASSGGQGIGNTIYF.

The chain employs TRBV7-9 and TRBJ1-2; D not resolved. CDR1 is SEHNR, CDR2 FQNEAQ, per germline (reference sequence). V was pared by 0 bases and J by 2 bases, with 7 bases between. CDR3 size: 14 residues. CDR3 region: CASSLATPNYGYTF. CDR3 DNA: TGTGCCAGCAGCTTAGCGACACCGAACTATGGCTACACCTTC.

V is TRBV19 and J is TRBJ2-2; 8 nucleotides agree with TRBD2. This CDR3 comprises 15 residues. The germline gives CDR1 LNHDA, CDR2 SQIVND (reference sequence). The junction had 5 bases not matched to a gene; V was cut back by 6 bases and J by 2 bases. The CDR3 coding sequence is TGTGCCAGTAGGACTCTAGCGGGTAACACCGGGGAGCTGTTTTTT. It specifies CASRTLAGNTGELFF.

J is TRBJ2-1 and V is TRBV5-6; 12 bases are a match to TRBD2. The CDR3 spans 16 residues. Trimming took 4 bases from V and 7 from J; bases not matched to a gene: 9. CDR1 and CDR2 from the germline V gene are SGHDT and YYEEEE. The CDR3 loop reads CASSAELAGGPNEQFF. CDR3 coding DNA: TGTGCCAGCAGCGCAGAACTAGCGGGAGGCCCAAATGAGCAGTTCTTC.

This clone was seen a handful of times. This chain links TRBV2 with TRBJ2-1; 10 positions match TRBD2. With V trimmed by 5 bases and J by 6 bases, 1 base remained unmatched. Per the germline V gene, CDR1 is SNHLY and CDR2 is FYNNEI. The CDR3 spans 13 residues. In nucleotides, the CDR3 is TGTGCCAGCAGTACTAGCGGGATCAATGAGCAGTTCTTC. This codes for CASSTSGINEQFF.

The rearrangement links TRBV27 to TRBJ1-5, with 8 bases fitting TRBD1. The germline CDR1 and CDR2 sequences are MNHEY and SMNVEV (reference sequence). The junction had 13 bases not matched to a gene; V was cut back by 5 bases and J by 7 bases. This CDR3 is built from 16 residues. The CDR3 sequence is CASSAATGAVGQPQHF. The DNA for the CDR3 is TGTGCCAGCAGTGCGGCGACAGGGGCGGTGGGACAGCCCCAGCATTTT.